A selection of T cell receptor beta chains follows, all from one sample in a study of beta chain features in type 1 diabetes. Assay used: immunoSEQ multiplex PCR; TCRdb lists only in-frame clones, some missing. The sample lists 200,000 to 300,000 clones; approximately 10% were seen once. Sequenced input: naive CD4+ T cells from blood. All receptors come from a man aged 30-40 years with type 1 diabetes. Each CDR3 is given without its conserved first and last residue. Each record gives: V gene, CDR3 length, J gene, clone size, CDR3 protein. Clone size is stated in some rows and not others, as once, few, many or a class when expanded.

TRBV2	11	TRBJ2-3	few	ASSTIRADTQY
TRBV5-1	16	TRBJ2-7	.	ASSFLPTGGVSSYEQY
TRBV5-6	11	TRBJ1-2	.	ASSVTANYGYT
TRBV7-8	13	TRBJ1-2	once	ASSQTGAGVYGYT
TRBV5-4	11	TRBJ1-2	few	ASSGQGNYGYT
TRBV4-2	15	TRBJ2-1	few	ASSQDQWRGGHNEQF
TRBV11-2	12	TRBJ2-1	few	ASRRGTGYNEQF
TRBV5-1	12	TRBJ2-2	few	ASSLARGTGELF
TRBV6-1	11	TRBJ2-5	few	ASRPHSQETQY
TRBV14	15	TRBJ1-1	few	ASSQDDRQEGNTEAF
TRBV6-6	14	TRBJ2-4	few	ASSSPGQGAGNIQY
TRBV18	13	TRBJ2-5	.	ASSLGQGGQETQY
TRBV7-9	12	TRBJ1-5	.	ASSPRTAGQPQH
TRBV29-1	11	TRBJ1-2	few	SVAGGVNYGYT
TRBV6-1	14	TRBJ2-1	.	ASSEHPGGPYNEQF
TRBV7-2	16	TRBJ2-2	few	ASSPRRNRGLFTGELF
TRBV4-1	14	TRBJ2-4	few	ASSARQDQIKNIQY
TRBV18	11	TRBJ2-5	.	ASSPGPQETQY
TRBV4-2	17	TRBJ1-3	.	ASSQSIGGSRGTGNTIY
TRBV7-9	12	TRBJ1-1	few	ASSSPSMNTEAF
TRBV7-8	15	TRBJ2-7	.	ASSLMGATIPSYEQY
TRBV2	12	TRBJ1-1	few	ASSVTEGETEAF
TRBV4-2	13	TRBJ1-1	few	ASSQDHGAGTEAF
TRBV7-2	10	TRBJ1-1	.	ASSGRGPEAF
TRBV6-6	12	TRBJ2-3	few	ASSRGGPTDTQY
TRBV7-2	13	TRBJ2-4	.	ASSFASEAKNIQY
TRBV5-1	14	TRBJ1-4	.	ASSSSWDRPTEKLF
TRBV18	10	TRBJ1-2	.	ASSAQDYGYT
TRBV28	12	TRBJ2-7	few	ASSPGQNPYEQY
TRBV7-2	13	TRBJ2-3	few	ASSFSGGRTDTQY
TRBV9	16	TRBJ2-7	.	ASSVSGTSGGVPYEQY
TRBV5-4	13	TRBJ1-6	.	ASSLEGAAYSPLH
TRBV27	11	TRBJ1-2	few	ASSLTEGYGYT
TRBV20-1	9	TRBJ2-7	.	SARPVYEQY
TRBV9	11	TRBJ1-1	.	ASSPGQHTEAF